These 21 T cell receptor beta chains came from one sample sequenced in a study of identical twins. TCRdb ran MiXCR on the 5' RACE reads and lists one entry per CDR3 protein. The sample has some 270,000 distinct CDR3 sequences, around 8.8% seen once; the top ten hold 3%. These data are also associated with another study on yellow fever vaccine responses in identical twins.

The sample was CD8+ T cells sorted from blood. All receptors derive from a woman between 18 and 29 years old in good health.

This clonotype was recorded at least ten times. The genes are TRBV20-1 and TRBJ1-1, with D unresolved. The CDR3 has 14 residues. V was shortened by 5 bases and J by 0 bases, with 13 bases between the two germline ends. CDR1 is DFQATT and CDR2 is SNEGSKA in the germline V gene (reference sequence). CDR3 bases: TGCAGTGCTCCGGACGGCCTAATGAACACTGAAGCTTTCTTT. The encoded protein is CSAPDGLMNTEAFF.

This chain joins TRBV9 and TRBJ2-3; D is ambiguous. Per the germline V gene, CDR1 is SGDLS and CDR2 is YYNGEE. The CDR3 spans 16 residues. Trimming stripped 0 bases from V and 3 bases from J, with 14 bases between. CDR3 sequence: CASSVVSGRVTDTQYF. CDR3 coding DNA: TGTGCCAGCAGCGTAGTATCCGGAAGGGTGACAGATACGCAGTATTTT.

This clonotype was counted only a few times. The V call is TRBV11-2, the J call TRBJ1-3, with 9 bases fitting TRBD1. J lost 7 bases, V lost 4 bases, and 11 bases had no gene match. Looked up from germline, CDR1 is SGHAT and CDR2 is FQNNGV. The CDR3 consists of 16 residues. In nucleotides, the CDR3 is TGTGCCAGCAGCTCGAAGGGACAGGGCTATTGGAACACCATATATTTT. This gives the protein CASSSKGQGYWNTIYF.

The chain is built from TRBV27 and TRBJ2-7; tentative D call: TRBD2 (6 bases). Germline values: CDR1 MNHEY, CDR2 SMNVEV (reference sequence). V gave up 3 bases and J gave up 2 bases, with 11 bases separating them. The CDR3 consists of 14 residues. CDR3 in amino acids: CASSLVGSAYEQYF. The CDR3 region has the DNA TGTGCCAGCAGTTTGGTCGGGAGTGCCTACGAGCAGTACTTC.

In its sample, this clonotype was seen a few times. V usage is TRBV14 and J usage is TRBJ2-7; D is uncertain. V was cut by 3 bases and J by 2 bases, with 8 bases left in between. The germline CDR1 and CDR2 sequences are SGHDN and FVKESK. CDR3 length: 13 residues. CDR3 coding DNA: TGTGCCAGCAGCCAGTATAGGACCTACGAGCAGTACTTC. Translated: CASSQYRTYEQYF.

This clonotype was seen many times. V and J are TRBV4-3 and TRBJ2-7, with TRBD1 matching 8 bases. This CDR3 has 16 amino acids. Trimming cost V 0 bases and J 1 base; bases outside gene matches: 5. The germline gives CDR1 LGHNA, CDR2 YSLEER. CDR3 protein: CASSQDPGQGSYEQYF. In nucleotides, the CDR3 is TGCGCCAGCAGCCAAGACCCAGGACAGGGATCCTACGAGCAGTACTTC.

This clonotype was observed a few times. The chain carries TRBV20-1 and TRBJ2-2; D is ambiguous. The CDR3 runs 11 residues. Trimming pared 5 bases from V and 6 bases from J, leaving 7 bases between. Germline CDR1 is DFQATT and CDR2 is SNEGSKA (reference sequence). The DNA for the CDR3 is TGCAGTGCTTCAGTCCCCGGGGAGCTGTTTTTT. Translation: CSASVPGELFF.

The J gene is TRBJ1-3, the V gene TRBV3-1; D is ambiguous. CDR1 LGHDT and CDR2 YNNKEL come from the germline V gene (reference sequence). With 0 bases removed from V and 7 bases from J, the gap between germline ends came to 13 bases. This CDR3 contains 15 residues. CDR3 amino acids: CASSQDYNVGNTIYF. The CDR3 bases are TGTGCCAGCAGCCAAGATTACAATGTCGGGAACACCATATATTTT.

There are a few counts of this clonotype. V gene TRBV25-1 combines with J gene TRBJ2-5; D gene uncertain. Germline lookup yields CDR1 MGHDK and CDR2 SYGVNS. The CDR3 runs 10 residues. V was trimmed by 10 bases and J by 2 bases, leaving 5 bases between them. CDR3 residues: CATQQETQYF. DNA for the CDR3: TGTGCCACCCAGCAAGAGACCCAGTACTTC.

This clonotype occurred a few times. One end of the junction fails to match germline, which may point to a read error. V is TRBV7-9 and J is TRBJ2-7; perhaps TRBD1 as D (6 bases). The CDR3 is made up of 16 amino acids. The germline V gene has CDR1 SEHNR and CDR2 FQNEAQ (reference sequence). The CDR3 DNA follows: TGTGCCAGCAGTTTAGCCCAGGGGATCTCTACCTACGAGCAGTACTTC. Amino acid sequence: CASSLAQGISTYEQYF.

This clonotype was counted between two and nine times. The chain recombines TRBV7-9 with TRBJ1-1; maybe TRBD1 (6 bases). Germline V lookup: CDR1 SEHNR, CDR2 FQNEAQ (reference sequence). The CDR3 runs 14 residues. V lost 4 bases and J lost 6, with 15 bases in between. The CDR3, as DNA: TGTGCCAGCAGCTCAAACCAGGGGAGGGCTGAAGCTTTCTTT. Translating gives CASSSNQGRAEAFF.

As concerns this clonotype: One junction end does not reproduce the germline sequence, and a read error may be involved. The chain joins TRBV6-2 or TRBV6-3 to TRBJ2-1; D gene unclear. CDR1 is MNHEY, CDR2 SVGEGT, per germline. This CDR3 has 14 amino acids. The CDR3 region is CATSYSSEYNEQFF. In nucleotides, the CDR3 is TGTGCCACCAGTTACTCATCCGAGTACAATGAGCAGTTCTTC.

There are a few counts of this clonotype. The chain employs TRBV19 and TRBJ2-7, with TRBD1 as a possible D gene (5 bases). Germline lookup yields CDR1 LNHDA and CDR2 SQIVND (reference sequence). V was shortened by 6 bases and J by 2 bases, with 14 bases between the two germline ends. The CDR3 totals 14 residues. CDR3 sequence reads: CASRETGYTYEQYF. For the CDR3, the DNA is TGTGCCAGTAGGGAAACAGGTTACACCTACGAGCAGTACTTC. Full variable domain (remainder filled in from reference TRBV19 and TRBJ2-7): DGGITQSPKYLFRKEGQNVTLSCEQNLNHDAMYWYRQDPGQGLRLIYYSQIVNDFQKGDIAEGYSVSREKKESFPLTVTSAQKNPTAFYLCASRETGYTYEQYFGPGTRLTVT.

A few counts support this clonotype. This chain uses TRBV29-1 with TRBJ2-7; TRBD1 matches at 8 bases. The CDR3 has 13 residues. Germline loops: CDR1 SQVTM, CDR2 ANQGSEA. V was clipped by 6 bases and J by 5 bases; unmatched bases: 9. The DNA of the CDR3 is TGCAGCGTCGACGGACAGGGCCGGGACGAGCAGTACTTC. Its protein product is CSVDGQGRDEQYF.

The chain combines TRBV27 with TRBJ2-3; D uncertain. This CDR3 contains 13 residues. CDR1 is MNHEY, CDR2 SMNVEV, per germline (reference sequence). V dropped 2 bases and J dropped 6 bases, with 9 bases sitting between them. The CDR3 here is CASSLLLRDTQYF. The DNA of the CDR3 is TGTGCCAGCAGTTTACTTCTGAGGGATACGCAGTATTTT.

This clonotype has only a few counts. The chain has TRBV9 and TRBJ1-2; 7 bases are shared with TRBD1. The V gene end was trimmed by 0 bases and the J gene end by 7 bases; junction bases not matched to a gene: 6. CDR3 size: 14 residues. Germline V lookup: CDR1 SGDLS, CDR2 YYNGEE. The CDR3 loop reads CASSVAPGGGGYTF. The CDR3 region has the DNA TGTGCCAGCAGCGTAGCTCCAGGGGGGGGTGGCTACACCTTC.

In its sample, this clonotype was seen a few times. The V and J genes are TRBV30 and TRBJ1-2; a weak D match, TRBD1 (5 bases). Germline lookup yields CDR1 GTSNPN and CDR2 SVGIG (reference sequence). The CDR3 has 12 residues. The V end lost 2 bases, the J end lost 6 bases, and 10 bases lay between the germline ends. The CDR3 protein is CAWSPDSDGYTF. The CDR3 DNA sequence: TGTGCCTGGAGTCCCGACAGCGATGGCTACACCTTC.

J is TRBJ1-1 and V is TRBV2; D possibly corresponds to TRBD1 (5 bases). The CDR3 is 15 amino acids. Per the germline V gene, CDR1 is SNHLY and CDR2 is FYNNEI. V lost 1 base and J 6 bases, leaving 15 bases between the germline ends. The CDR3 region has the DNA TGTGCCAGCAGTGAAGATGCGGGGGAGTTGTCTGAAGCTTTCTTT. Translation: CASSEDAGELSEAFF.

The chain has TRBV7-9 and TRBJ1-1; D remains ambiguous. Germline loops: CDR1 SEHNR, CDR2 FQNEAQ (reference sequence). CDR3 length: 13 residues. Trimming took 5 bases from V and 4 from J, leaving 11 bases between them. The CDR3 is CASSPPVFTEAFF. CDR3 DNA sequence: TGTGCCAGCAGCCCCCCGGTTTTCACTGAAGCTTTCTTT.

This clonotype appeared a few times. The gene calls are TRBV11-2 and TRBJ1-6; D call uncertain. The CDR3 spans 12 residues. V was shortened by 5 bases and J by 10 bases, with 9 bases between the two germline ends. Per germline, CDR1 SGHAT and CDR2 FQNNGV. This CDR3 reads CASSPPGSPLHF. CDR3 nucleotide sequence: TGTGCCAGCAGCCCACCGGGCTCACCCCTCCACTTT.

The V gene is TRBV29-1, the J gene TRBJ1-2; D is undetermined. With 5 bases removed from V and 1 base from J, the gap between germline ends came to 17 bases. Germline V gives CDR1 SQVTM, CDR2 ANQGSEA. CDR3 length: 15 residues. CDR3 DNA sequence: TGCAGCGTTCTCAGAACAGAAGGTAATAACTATGGCTACACCTTC. This sequence encodes CSVLRTEGNNYGYTF.